The 13 T cell receptor beta chains reported below all come from one sample, sequenced in a study of early T cells in non-severe SARS-CoV-2 infection. TCRdb used MiXCR to reprocess the 5' RACE reads, holding one entry per CDR3 protein. The sample has tens of thousands of distinct CDR3 sequences, approximately 10% seen once. Sequenced here: whole blood, sampled at baseline. Receptors were obtained from an adult who was a healthcare worker with PCR-confirmed SARS-CoV-2 infection or an uninfected control (not recorded which).

The V and J genes are TRBV5-1 and TRBJ2-3; D is ambiguous. The germline V and J ends were trimmed by 1 base and 2 bases, with 8 bases remaining between them. The CDR3 is 14 residues long. The germline gives CDR1 SGHRS, CDR2 YFSETQ. The CDR3 sequence is CASSLRVDTDTQYF. The CDR3 DNA follows: TGCGCCAGCAGCTTGAGGGTAGACACAGATACGCAGTATTTT.

This chain uses TRBV5-4 with TRBJ2-7, with TRBD2 identical over 14 bases. J was trimmed by 2 bases and V by 3 bases; bases with no gene match: 4. The CDR3 runs 16 residues. Per germline, CDR1 SGHNT and CDR2 YYREEE (reference sequence). The CDR3 bases are TGTGCCAGCAGCTCGGGACTAGCGGGGGACACCTACGAGCAGTACTTC. It specifies CASSSGLAGDTYEQYF. Supplemented by reference TRBV5-4 and TRBJ2-7, the full variable domain reads ETGVTQSPTHLIKTRGQQVTLRCSSQSGHNTVSWYQQALGQGPQFIFQYYREEENGRGNFPPRFSGLQFPNYSSELNVNALELDDSALYLCASSSGLAGDTYEQYFGPGTRLTVT.

The J gene is TRBJ1-1, the V gene TRBV12-3 or TRBV12-4; D not resolved. This CDR3 is 16 amino acids long. Deletions cut 3 bases from V and 4 bases from J, with 18 bases between. CDR3 sequence (DNA): TGTGCCAGCAGTTTTAGACCCACTCCGGGAGGCACTGAAGCTTTCTTT. Protein product: CASSFRPTPGGTEAFF.

The CDR3 nucleotides read TGCGCCAGCAGCTTGGACCCGACTAGAGGCCCGGAGACCCAGTACTTC. This sequence encodes CASSLDPTRGPETQYF. The chain is built from TRBV5-1 and TRBJ2-5, with D possibly TRBD2 on 6 matching bases. Trimming stripped 0 bases from V and 5 bases from J, with 17 bases between. Per germline, CDR1 SGHRS and CDR2 YFSETQ. This CDR3 contains 16 residues. Full variable domain (outside the CDR3, taken from reference TRBV5-1 and TRBJ2-5): KAGVTQTPRYLIKTRGQQVTLSCSPISGHRSVSWYQQTPGQGLQFLFEYFSETQRNKGNFPGRFSGRQFSNSRSEMNVSTLELGDSALYLCASSLDPTRGPETQYFGPGTRLLVL.

V is TRBV28 and J is TRBJ2-4; D gene ambiguous. Per the germline V gene, CDR1 is MDHEN and CDR2 is SYDVKM. Trimming left V 4 bases short and J 0 bases short, with 13 bases between. The CDR3 covers 16 residues. DNA for the CDR3: TGTGCCAGCAGTTCGAGAGAGAGGATAGCCAAAAACATTCAGTACTTC. The encoded protein is CASSSRERIAKNIQYF.

This clonotype appeared many times. The V gene is TRBV6-4, the J gene TRBJ2-3; TRBD1 matches 8 bases. Per germline, CDR1 MRHNA and CDR2 SNTAGT. This CDR3 is built from 13 residues. V shed 6 bases, J shed 3 bases, and the junction held 2 bases outside the gene matches. CDR3 protein: CASRDRETDTQYF. The CDR3 region has the DNA TGTGCCAGCAGGGACAGGGAGACAGATACGCAGTATTTT.

The CDR3 region is CASSSWTGSEKLFF. The CDR3 DNA reads TGTGCCAGCAGTTCCTGGACAGGGTCTGAAAAACTGTTTTTT. The V call is TRBV6-2 or TRBV6-3, the J call TRBJ1-4; TRBD1 matches at 8 bases. With V trimmed by 4 bases and J by 7 bases, 5 bases remained unmatched. Germline-derived CDR1 and CDR2 are MNHEY and SVGEGT. This CDR3 has 14 residues.

V gene TRBV11-2 combines with J gene TRBJ1-1; D gene unclear. The CDR3 totals 13 residues. Trimming pared 1 base from V and 1 base from J, leaving 4 bases between. Germline lookup yields CDR1 SGHAT and CDR2 FQNNGV. CDR3 protein: CASSLGTNTEAFF. The CDR3 bases are TGTGCCAGCAGCTTAGGTACGAACACTGAAGCTTTCTTT.

This clonotype was observed a few times. The V and J genes are TRBV20-1 and TRBJ2-7, with 7 bases aligning to TRBD2. This CDR3 contains 14 residues. Germline CDR1 DFQATT, CDR2 SNEGSKA (reference sequence). V was clipped by 4 bases and J by 3 bases; unmatched bases: 9. The CDR3 nucleotides read TGCAGTGCTACGAGGGGACTAAACAGCTACGAGCAGTACTTC. Translated, it gives CSATRGLNSYEQYF.

This clonotype was observed a few times. The gene calls are TRBV9 and TRBJ2-1; 10 bases align to TRBD2. CDR3 size: 14 residues. Trimming at V came to 3 bases and at J to 4 bases, leaving 1 base not matched to a gene. Germline CDR1 and CDR2: SGDLS and YYNGEE. DNA of the CDR3: TGTGCCAGCAGCGAAGCGGGGGGGTACAATGAGCAGTTCTTC. Translated, it gives CASSEAGGYNEQFF. Using reference TRBV9 and TRBJ2-1 for the parts outside the CDR3, the full variable domain is DSGVTQTPKHLITATGQRVTLRCSPRSGDLSVYWYQQSLDQGLQFLIQYYNGEERAKGNILERFSAQQFPDLHSELNLSSLELGDSALYFCASSEAGGYNEQFFGPGTRLTVL.

This clonotype was found a few times. The chain uses TRBV13 and TRBJ2-7; 10 positions agree with TRBD2. The CDR3 totals 14 residues. Looked up from germline, CDR1 is PRHDT and CDR2 is FYEKMQ (reference sequence). The V gene end was trimmed by 5 bases and the J gene end by 3 bases; junction bases not matched to a gene: 4. As DNA, the CDR3 is TGTGCCAGCAGCCGAGGACTAGCGGACTACGAGCAGTACTTC. Amino acids: CASSRGLADYEQYF.

This clonotype has a handful of counts. The rearrangement uses TRBV6-1 and TRBJ1-1; D is uncertain. V was clipped by 7 bases and J by 6 bases, with 3 bases between them. Germline V gene data show CDR1 as MNHNS and CDR2 as SASEGT. The CDR3 is made up of 9 amino acids. In nucleotides, the CDR3 is TGTGCCAGCATTCCTGAAGCTTTCTTT. It yields the protein CASIPEAFF.

This clonotype occurred many times. This chain links TRBV7-2 with TRBJ1-4; 9 bases agree with TRBD1. CDR1 and CDR2 (germline): SGHTA, FQGNSA. The CDR3 has 14 amino acids. After removal of 4 bases from V and 8 bases from J, the junction contained 5 bases not matched to a gene. CDR3 sequence: CASSSNRGQEKLFF. CDR3 sequence (DNA): TGTGCCAGCAGCTCGAACAGGGGGCAAGAAAAACTGTTTTTT.